Listed below are T cell receptor beta chains from one sample, sequenced in a study of low-dose radiotherapy and immunotherapy resistance in tumors. MiXCR, applied by TCRdb to the reads, yields one record per CDR3 protein. The repertoire has 60,000 to 90,000 distinct CDR3 sequences, around 32% of them found once; the top ten carry around 10%. The sequencing used PBMCs, collected before treatment. These receptors came from a female donor with ovarian cancer. Each CDR3 is given with its conserved first and last residue. The order of the fields is J gene, D gene, clone size, V gene, CDR3 DNA, CDR3 protein. The D gene is left open where the match is weak. Expanded clones get a size class; other rows say once, few or many, or leave the size out.

TRBJ2-3	TRBD2	.	TRBV5-1	TGCGCCAGCAGCCGGGACGGGGGGAGTTCAATCACAGATACGCAGTATTTT	CASSRDGGSSITDTQYF
TRBJ2-3	TRBD1	.	TRBV27	TGTGCCAGCAGTTTAGTAGGGACAGGGGGAGCAGATACGCAGTATTTT	CASSLVGTGGADTQYF
TRBJ2-1	.	many	TRBV14	TGTGCCAGCAGCCCCTCCGGGACACAAGCTTTTATCTCCTACAATGAGCAGTTCTTC	CASSPSGTQAFISYNEQFF
TRBJ2-3	TRBD2	.	TRBV10-3	TGTGCCATCATTCGGACTAGCGGGGCCGCTAGCACAGATACGCAGTATTTT	CAIIRTSGAASTDTQYF
TRBJ2-7	TRBD1	many	TRBV5-1	TGCGCCAGCAGCTTGGCGGGACAGCACTACGAGCAGTACTTC	CASSLAGQHYEQYF
TRBJ1-1	TRBD1	many	TRBV7-2	TGTGCCAGCAGCTTATGGGACAGTACGAACACTGAAGCTTTCTTT	CASSLWDSTNTEAFF
TRBJ1-6	.	many	TRBV6-6	TGTGCCAGCAGGTCACAGGCATATAATTCACCCCTCCACTTT	CASRSQAYNSPLHF
TRBJ1-6	.	many	TRBV3-1	TGTGCCAGCAGCCAAGATCGGGTGTATAATTCACCCCTCCACTTT	CASSQDRVYNSPLHF
TRBJ1-5	TRBD1	once	TRBV28	TGTGCCAGCAGTCCACAGGGGCCTGACAATCAGCCCCAGCATTTT	CASSPQGPDNQPQHF
TRBJ1-1	.	few	TRBV6-2/TRBV6-3	TGTGCCAGCGCTAGAGACCCCTACTCCCTAGGCACTGAAGCTTTCTTT	CASARDPYSLGTEAFF
TRBJ1-6	.	.	TRBV4-3	TGCGCCAGCAGCCAAGAGGCCAGAGTCTTTAATTCAACCCTCCACTTT	CASSQEARVFNSTLHF
TRBJ2-7	.	.	TRBV4-3	TGCGCCAGCAGCCAACGACTGGGAGAATTCTACAAGCAGTACTTC	CASSQRLGEFYKQYF
TRBJ2-5	TRBD2	many	TRBV7-2	TGTGCCAGCAGCCAGTACGGACTAGCGGGGGAAGAGACCCAGTACTTC	CASSQYGLAGEETQYF
TRBJ1-5	.	.	TRBV12-3/TRBV12-4	TGTGCCAGCAGTTTAAGAAGGGGGGTCGGGCCGCCCCAGCATTTT	CASSLRRGVGPPQHF
TRBJ1-1	.	many	TRBV3-1	TGTGCCAGCACCCGACACTTTAACACTGAAGCTTTCTTT	CASTRHFNTEAFF
TRBJ2-1	TRBD2	.	TRBV20-1	TGCAGTGCTCGCAAGACTAGCGGGAATTACAATGAGCAGTTCTTC	CSARKTSGNYNEQFF
TRBJ2-1	TRBD2	many	TRBV4-1	TGCGCCAGCAGCCAAGGACTAGCGGCCGACTACAATGAGCAGTTCTTC	CASSQGLAADYNEQFF
TRBJ2-5	TRBD1	.	TRBV30	TGTGCCTGGGCGGTGGGGACAGGGACCCAAGAGACCCAGTACTTC	CAWAVGTGTQETQYF
TRBJ2-3	TRBD2	many	TRBV24-1	TGTGCCACCAGTGACTCTAGCGGACCTAGCACAGATACGCAGTATTTT	CATSDSSGPSTDTQYF
TRBJ1-5	.	many	TRBV20-1	TGCAGTGCTAGAGATCGGGGGTCACAGCCCCAGCATTTT	CSARDRGSQPQHF
TRBJ2-1	.	many	TRBV10-3	TGTGCCATCAGTGAGTCAGCTGGAGGGCCCCTCGCCAATGAGCAGTTCTTC	CAISESAGGPLANEQFF
TRBJ2-3	TRBD1	many	TRBV29-1	TGCAGCGTTTTAATGAGGGACAGGGGACCCACAGATACGCAGTATTTT	CSVLMRDRGPTDTQYF
TRBJ2-1	TRBD2	many	TRBV20-1	TGCAGTGCTAGAATCCTAGCGGGAGTGTTGAATGAGCAGTTCTTC	CSARILAGVLNEQFF
TRBJ2-7	TRBD1	.	TRBV27	TGTGCCAGCAGTTTCAGGGGGCGACTCTACGAGCAGTACTTC	CASSFRGRLYEQYF
TRBJ1-2	.	many	TRBV28	TGTGCCAGCAGAGAATATGTGGGCTACACCTTC	CASREYVGYTF
TRBJ1-2	TRBD1	few	TRBV5-1	TGCGCCAGCAGCTTGGTCGGACAGGGGGCTTATGGCTACACCTTC	CASSLVGQGAYGYTF
TRBJ1-2	.	many	TRBV18	TGTGCCAGCTCACCAAAGGAAGCTCGTCAAGGCTATGGCTACACCTTC	CASSPKEARQGYGYTF
TRBJ2-3	.	few	TRBV6-4	TGTGCCAGCAGGCCTCAGGGAACGGGCAACACAGATACGCAGTATTTT	CASRPQGTGNTDTQYF
TRBJ1-1	.	many	TRBV14	TGTGCCAGCAGCCCGTTGACGGGTCGATCTTCCACTGAAGCTTTCTTT	CASSPLTGRSSTEAFF
TRBJ2-1	.	many	TRBV12-3/TRBV12-4	TGTGCCAGCAGTTTGTCCGGCCCCGGGGAGCAGTTCTTC	CASSLSGPGEQFF
TRBJ2-2	TRBD2	.	TRBV11-2	TGTGCCAGCAGCTTAATAGCGGGAGGTACCGGGGAGCTGTTTTTT	CASSLIAGGTGELFF
TRBJ1-4	TRBD1	many	TRBV7-2	TGTGCCAGCAGGGAGACAGGGAGCAAACTGTTTTTT	CASRETGSKLFF
TRBJ2-3	.	.	TRBV2	TGTGCCAGCAGTGGCCTTTTGAATACGCAGTATTTT	CASSGLLNTQYF
TRBJ1-1	.	.	TRBV20-1	TGCAGTGCTAAGAACACTGAAGCTTTCTTT	CSAKNTEAFF
TRBJ1-2	TRBD1	many	TRBV7-2	TGTGCCAGCAGCGGACAGGGGGCTAACTATGGCTACACCTTC	CASSGQGANYGYTF
TRBJ2-4	.	many	TRBV6-2/TRBV6-3	TGTGCCAGCAGCCGCCCAGAAGGCATTCAGTACTTC	CASSRPEGIQYF
TRBJ2-6	.	many	TRBV18	TGTGCCAGCTCACCGACTGGGGCCAACGTCCTGACTTTC	CASSPTGANVLTF
TRBJ1-1	.	once	TRBV5-6	TGTGCCAGCAGCTTGGTCGGGACGGATAACACTGAAGCTTTCTTT	CASSLVGTDNTEAFF
TRBJ2-3	.	many	TRBV19	TGTGCCAGTAGTAAGTCCCCACGGGGCGATGGCACAGATACGCAGTATTTT	CASSKSPRGDGTDTQYF
TRBJ1-1	.	.	TRBV28	TGTGCCAGCAGTTCCCCCCGGGCAGGGTGGAACACTGAAGCTTTCTTT	CASSSPRAGWNTEAFF
TRBJ1-2	TRBD1	few	TRBV28	TGTGCCAGCAGACGGGCCGCCGGGACAGGGGATTTCTATGGCTACACCTTC	CASRRAAGTGDFYGYTF
TRBJ1-1	TRBD1	many	TRBV29-1	TGCAGCGCCCGACAGGGAGGGACTGAAGCTTTCTTT	CSARQGGTEAFF
TRBJ2-4	TRBD1	many	TRBV29-1	TGCAGCGCTTCCGGGACAGCAAAAAACATTCAGTACTTC	CSASGTAKNIQYF
TRBJ1-1	.	many	TRBV16	TGTGCCAGCAGCCAACAGGATCACAGGGAGAACACTGAAGCTTTCTTT	CASSQQDHRENTEAFF
TRBJ2-1	TRBD2	few	TRBV20-1	TGCAGTGCTAGAGCGGTACTACTAGCGGGAGGGACCTACAATGAGCAGTTCTTC	CSARAVLLAGGTYNEQFF
TRBJ1-5	TRBD1	many	TRBV19	TGTGCCAGTAGTCCGGGACAGCAGAATCAGCCCCAGCATTTT	CASSPGQQNQPQHF
TRBJ2-6	TRBD1	.	TRBV18	TGTGCCAGCTCACCCACGACAGGGTCTCGGGGGGCCAACGTCCTGACTTTC	CASSPTTGSRGANVLTF
TRBJ2-1	TRBD1	many	TRBV5-5	TGCGCCAGCAGCGGCAGGACAGGGGAGGCCTACAATGAGCAGTTCTTC	CASSGRTGEAYNEQFF
TRBJ2-1	TRBD2	few	TRBV6-2/TRBV6-3	TGTGCCAGCAGCTTCTTAGCTCTAGCGGGAGTGAGTAATGAGCAGTTCTTC	CASSFLALAGVSNEQFF
TRBJ2-1	.	many	TRBV9	TGTGCCAGCAGCGTAGCACAGAGACGATTACGGTCCTACAATGAGCAGTTCTTC	CASSVAQRRLRSYNEQFF
TRBJ2-2	.	many	TRBV9	TGTGCCAGTTCAGGGGGGAGTTGGACCGGGGAGCTGTTTTTT	CASSGGSWTGELFF
TRBJ1-5	.	many	TRBV19	TGTGCCAGTAGTTTACACAGAAGCAATCAGCCCCAGCATTTT	CASSLHRSNQPQHF
TRBJ1-2	TRBD1	many	TRBV28	TGTGCCAGCAGTTTAGGCTCGGGACAGGGCGGCTACACCTTC	CASSLGSGQGGYTF
TRBJ2-1	.	.	TRBV6-2/TRBV6-3	TGTGCCAGCAGTCAGTATAATGAGCAGTTCTTC	CASSQYNEQFF